This entry concerns a single T cell receptor (beta chain). This record comes from a study of shared clonotypes between healthy human individuals. Study overall: Each donor's CD8 memory used one plate, CD8 naive two, each CD4 subset three.

The junction had 8 bases not matched to a gene; V was cut back by 2 bases and J by 5 bases. The CDR3 is 16 amino acids. CDR1 and CDR2 (germline): MRHNA, SNTAGT. Splitting the CD4+ cells yielded a CD45RA+ naive subset and a CD45RA-negative memory subset. The material for each subset, its genomic DNA, was split evenly across several immunoSEQ plates. Method: immunoSEQ multiplex PCR; TCRdb's copy keeps in-frame clones and lacks some. The profile covers more than 400,000 clones, with 90% to 97% appearing a single time and around 0.067% taken by the ten largest. Sequencing was carried out using naive CD4+ T cells sorted from blood. Subset given: CD45RA+ positively selected. This sequence was found in a woman in her twenties or thirties in good health. This chain connects TRBV6-4 to TRBJ2-7, with 11 bases lining up with TRBD2. CDR3 protein: CASSDRSSGRPHEQYF. The DNA for the CDR3 is TGTGCCAGCAGTGACAGGTCTAGCGGGAGGCCCCACGAGCAGTACTTC.